This record concerns one TCR beta chain sequence. Its antigen is undetermined. In the PCR, 60 Vbeta and 13 Jbeta primers were used. Repertoires were generated with immunoSEQ multiplex PCR, while TCRdb's copy carries only in-frame clones and drops some. The sample gives under 70,000 clones, around 86% of which show up once; about 2.1% is in the top ten. This record comes from a study of cytomegalovirus exposure and HLA in healthy donors. The study's findings and limits: Most TCR sequences were rare, but some public TCRs occurred in many donors. Later genetic work tied a missense DCLRE1C variant to beta-chain V and J trimming.

The sample comprised PBMCs. The TCR comes from a woman aged 25-40 years in good health and CMV-seronegative.

The CDR3 DNA is TGTGCCAGCAGCGTAGGGATAGCGGGATTGGGTACCGGGGAGCTGTTTTTT. As protein: CASSVGIAGLGTGELFF. V is TRBV9 and J is TRBJ2-2; 8 nucleotides align to TRBD2. The germline V gene has CDR1 SGDLS and CDR2 YYNGEE. CDR3 length: 17 residues. Trimming at V came to 0 bases and at J to 5 bases, leaving 9 bases not matched to a gene.